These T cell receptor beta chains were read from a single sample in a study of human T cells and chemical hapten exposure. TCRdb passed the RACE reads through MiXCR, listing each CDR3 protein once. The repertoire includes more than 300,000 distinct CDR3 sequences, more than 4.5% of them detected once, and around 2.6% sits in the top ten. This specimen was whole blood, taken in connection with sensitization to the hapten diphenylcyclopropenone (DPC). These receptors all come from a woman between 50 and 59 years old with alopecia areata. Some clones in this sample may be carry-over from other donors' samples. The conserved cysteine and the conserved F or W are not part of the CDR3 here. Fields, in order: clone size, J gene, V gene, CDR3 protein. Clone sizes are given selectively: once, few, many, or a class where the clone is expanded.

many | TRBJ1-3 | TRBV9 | ASSVTASGNTIY
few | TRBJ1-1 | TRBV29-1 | SVDTDRGPTEAF
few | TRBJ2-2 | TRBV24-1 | ATSDPGSTGELF
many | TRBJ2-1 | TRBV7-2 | ASSLAGSVGLVSDEQF
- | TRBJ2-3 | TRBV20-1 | SAYRLEGGGGTDTQY
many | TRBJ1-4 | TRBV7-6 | ASSLGTGGNEKLF
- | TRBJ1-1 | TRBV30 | AAPGVNTEAF
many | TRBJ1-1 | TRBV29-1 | SWGAGTEAF
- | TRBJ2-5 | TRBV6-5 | ASSSPRTEQETQY
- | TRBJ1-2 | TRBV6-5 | ASSYTGQGPNGYT
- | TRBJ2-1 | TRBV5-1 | ASSTGGRNEQF
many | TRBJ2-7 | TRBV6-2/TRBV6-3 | ASSYLGLAGGSYEQY
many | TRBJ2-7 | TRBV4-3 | ASSQGTGNREQY